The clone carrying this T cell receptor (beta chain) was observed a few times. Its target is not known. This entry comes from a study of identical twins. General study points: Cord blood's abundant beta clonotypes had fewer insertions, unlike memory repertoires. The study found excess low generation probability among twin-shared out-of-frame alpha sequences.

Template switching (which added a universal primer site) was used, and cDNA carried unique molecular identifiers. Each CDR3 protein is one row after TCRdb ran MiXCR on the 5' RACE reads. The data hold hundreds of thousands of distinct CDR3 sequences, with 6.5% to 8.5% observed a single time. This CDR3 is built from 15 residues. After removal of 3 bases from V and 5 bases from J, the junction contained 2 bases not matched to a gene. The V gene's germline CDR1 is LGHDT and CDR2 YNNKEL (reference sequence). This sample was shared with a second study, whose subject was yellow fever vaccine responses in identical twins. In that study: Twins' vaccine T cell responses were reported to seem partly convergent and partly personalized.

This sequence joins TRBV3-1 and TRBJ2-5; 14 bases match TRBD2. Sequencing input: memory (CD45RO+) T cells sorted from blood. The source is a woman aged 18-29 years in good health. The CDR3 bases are TGTGCCAGCAGCCACGGGACTAGCGGGAGTGAGACCCAGTACTTC. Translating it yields CASSHGTSGSETQYF.